This T cell receptor beta chain appears in the sequencing data of a study of blood T cell repertoires in COVID-19. Sequencing used immunoSEQ multiplex PCR; TCRdb keeps in-frame clones, though not all of them. The table has some 70,000 clones, roughly 72% seen once. This CDR3 has 16 amino acids. The chain joins TRBV21-1 to TRBJ1-3. TRBV21-1 is labeled a pseudogene. The TCR comes from a man in his 60s with COVID-19, enrolled during active disease. The sequenced material came from peripheral blood. Written as DNA, the CDR3 is TGTGCCAGCAGCAAATCTAGCACAGACTCTGGAAACACCATATATTTT. Encoded protein: CASSKSSTDSGNTIYF.